A selection of T cell receptor beta chains follows, all from one sample in a study of early T cells in non-severe SARS-CoV-2 infection. Each CDR3 protein is one row after TCRdb ran MiXCR on the 5' RACE reads. The sample has about 68,000 distinct CDR3 sequences; over 9% are singletons. The sample was whole blood. Source of these receptors: an adult who was a healthcare worker with PCR-confirmed SARS-CoV-2 infection or an uninfected control (not recorded which). Both conserved end residues are part of each CDR3. The order of the fields is D gene, clone size, V gene, J gene, CDR3 DNA, CDR3 protein. A D gene is named only where the DNA matches it firmly. Clone size appears in some rows only: once, few, many, or a class for an expanded clone.

TRBD1	many	TRBV9	TRBJ2-7	TGTGCCAGCAGCCTTGCTGACAGGGGGCCTTACGAGCAGTACTTC	CASSLADRGPYEQYF
.	.	TRBV5-1	TRBJ1-5	TGCGCCAGCAGCTTGGAAGGCGGCAAGCCCCAGCATTTT	CASSLEGGKPQHF
TRBD1	.	TRBV7-2	TRBJ1-5	TGTGCCAGCAACGCAGACAGGGGTAATCAGCCCCAGCATTTT	CASNADRGNQPQHF
.	many	TRBV6-4	TRBJ2-1	TGTGCCAGCAGTGACGCCGGCTACAATGAGCAGTTCTTC	CASSDAGYNEQFF
.	few	TRBV7-2	TRBJ2-2	TGTGCCAGCAGCCCTCGGGCTTTGGTGTCCGGGGAGCTGTTTTTT	CASSPRALVSGELFF
TRBD1	.	TRBV18	TRBJ2-7	TGTGCCAGCTCACCAGCCGGGACAGGCAAACCATACGAGCAGTACTTC	CASSPAGTGKPYEQYF
.	.	TRBV6-2/TRBV6-3	TRBJ2-2	TGTGCCAGCAGGCTGCACACCGGGGAGCTGTTTTTT	CASRLHTGELFF
.	.	TRBV3-1	TRBJ1-6	TGTGCCAGCAGCCAAGAGTCAGCCTATAATTCATCCCTCCACTTT	CASSQESAYNSSLHF
.	.	TRBV3-1	TRBJ2-3	TGTGCCAGCAGCCAAGCAGGTCGGGATACGCAGTATTTT	CASSQAGRDTQYF
.	few	TRBV7-8	TRBJ2-3	TGTGCCAGCAGCTTAGCGCGGTGGGGGGTCGATACGCAGTATTTT	CASSLARWGVDTQYF
.	.	TRBV9	TRBJ2-2	TGTGCCAGCAGCGTAGATGGGACGGCGAACACCGGGGAGCTGTTTTTT	CASSVDGTANTGELFF
TRBD2	few	TRBV11-2	TRBJ2-5	TGTGCCAGCAGCTGGGACGGGACTAGCCAAGAGACCCAGTACTTC	CASSWDGTSQETQYF
.	few	TRBV7-6	TRBJ2-3	TGTGCCAGCAGCTTAGCACCCGGCGGGGATACGCAGTATTTT	CASSLAPGGDTQYF
TRBD2	few	TRBV3-1	TRBJ2-1	TGTGCCAGCAGCCAGGATGGGAGGGTGCACAATGAGCAGTTCTTC	CASSQDGRVHNEQFF
.	few	TRBV7-2	TRBJ2-5	TGTGCCAGCAGTCGACACGGCCAAGAGACCCAGTACTTC	CASSRHGQETQYF
.	.	TRBV12-5	TRBJ2-1	TGTGCTAGTGGTTTGGTACTGGTGGGGGCCCATCTCGATGAGCAGTTCTTC	CASGLVLVGAHLDEQFF
.	.	TRBV20-1	TRBJ1-1	TGCAGTGCTAGAGAAGGCTCAGGGAGGACTGAAGCTTTCTTT	CSAREGSGRTEAFF